This TCR beta chain was obtained from a study of response to subunit inactivated influenza vaccine. Findings of the study overall: It was suggested by the authors that few new T cells are recruited by each seasonal influenza vaccination.

In its sample, this clonotype was seen a few times. Its target is not known. TCRdb re-called the RT-PCR reads with MiXCR, one entry per CDR3 protein. This sample has about 520,000 distinct CDR3 sequences, with about 25% found just once. Per the germline V gene, CDR1 is SNHLY and CDR2 is FYNNEI. This CDR3 region has 15 residues. Trimming at V came to 6 bases and at J to 3 bases, leaving 9 bases not matched to a gene. This chain joins TRBV2 and TRBJ2-3; TRBD1 agrees at 7 bases. This sequence was found in a man between 45 and 60 years old who received an inactivated influenza vaccine. Sequenced material: CD4+ T cells sorted from PBMCs, taken less than 6 days after vaccination. The CDR3 nucleotides read TGTGCCAGCAGCGAAAACAGGGGAAGGACAGATACGCAGTATTTT. This encodes CASSENRGRTDTQYF.